This TCR beta chain is from a study of post-analysis software for immune sequencing data. Study at large: Recorded subtypes: relapsing-remitting, secondary progressive, progressive-relapsing; some patients unannotated. General study results and limits: With F measure, samples from one preparation batch clustered together strongly. Several TRBV segments, TRBV5-6, TRBV5-1 and TRBV20-1 among them, were found more frequent in patients than controls. When compared against controls, multiple sclerosis patients showed significantly lower normalized Chao1 diversity.

Between the trimmed V and J ends, which lost 2 bases and 8 bases, there was a span of 16 bases. Per germline, CDR1 MDHEN and CDR2 SYDVKM. The CDR3 has 15 residues. Incorporated into the TCR beta cDNA libraries were unique molecular identifiers, which served to reduce PCR and sequencing biases. Input amounts of 1 to 10 million T cells were used. These gave some 500,000 cDNA molecules, so each molecule approximated one T cell. Via MiXCR, TCRdb re-called the PCR reads, giving one row per CDR3 protein. The sample lists around 400,000 distinct CDR3 sequences, about 40% occurring once. In the case of this clonotype: Its antigen is not identified.

This clonotype originated in a girl aged 2 to 9 with multiple sclerosis. The chain recombines TRBV28 with TRBJ1-5; D might be TRBD1 (6 bases). The material sequenced was blood. CDR3 sequence reads: CASSLLGSGAKPQHF. In nucleotides, the CDR3 is TGTGCCAGCAGTTTACTGGGGTCGGGGGCTAAGCCCCAGCATTTT.